The clone carrying this TCR beta chain was detected a few times. Its antigen is unknown. Using constant-segment primers, 5'RACE produced TCR alpha and TCR beta cDNA libraries carrying sample barcodes and UMIs. TCRdb independently ran MiXCR on the 5' RACE reads; one entry per CDR3 protein. The table has around 500,000 distinct CDR3 sequences, 15% to 20% seen once. Looked up from germline, CDR1 is LNHDA and CDR2 is SQIVND (reference sequence). V was pared by 1 base and J by 8 bases, with 12 bases between. The CDR3 length is 14 residues. This entry comes from a study of T-cell memory formation after mild COVID-19. Study at large: Largely donor-specific TCR clusters were found. Study results and limitations: Shrinking CD4+ clones resided mostly in CM and EM, and CD8+ ones in EMRA.

The chain couples TRBV19 to TRBJ2-1; D is unclear. The sequenced sample consisted of PBMCs or a T cell subset sorted from them (not recorded which). This TCR came from an adult woman who had mild COVID-19 (a few samples of this study predate the infection). Cell type and time point are not known. CDR3 DNA sequence: TGTGCCAGTAGTATAGTCCCTCTATGGGATGAGCAGTTCTTC. Encoded protein: CASSIVPLWDEQFF.